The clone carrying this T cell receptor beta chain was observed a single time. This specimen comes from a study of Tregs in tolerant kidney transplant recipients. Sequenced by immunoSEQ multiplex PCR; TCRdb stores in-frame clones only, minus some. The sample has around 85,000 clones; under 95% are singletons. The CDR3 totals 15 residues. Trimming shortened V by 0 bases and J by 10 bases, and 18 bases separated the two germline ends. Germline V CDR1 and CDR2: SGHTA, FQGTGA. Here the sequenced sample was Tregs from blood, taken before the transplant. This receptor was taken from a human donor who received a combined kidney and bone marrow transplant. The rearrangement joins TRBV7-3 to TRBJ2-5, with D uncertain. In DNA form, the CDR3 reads TGTGCCAGCAGCTTAACCGCCAACATTTTATCAGGCCAGTACTTC. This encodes CASSLTANILSGQYF.